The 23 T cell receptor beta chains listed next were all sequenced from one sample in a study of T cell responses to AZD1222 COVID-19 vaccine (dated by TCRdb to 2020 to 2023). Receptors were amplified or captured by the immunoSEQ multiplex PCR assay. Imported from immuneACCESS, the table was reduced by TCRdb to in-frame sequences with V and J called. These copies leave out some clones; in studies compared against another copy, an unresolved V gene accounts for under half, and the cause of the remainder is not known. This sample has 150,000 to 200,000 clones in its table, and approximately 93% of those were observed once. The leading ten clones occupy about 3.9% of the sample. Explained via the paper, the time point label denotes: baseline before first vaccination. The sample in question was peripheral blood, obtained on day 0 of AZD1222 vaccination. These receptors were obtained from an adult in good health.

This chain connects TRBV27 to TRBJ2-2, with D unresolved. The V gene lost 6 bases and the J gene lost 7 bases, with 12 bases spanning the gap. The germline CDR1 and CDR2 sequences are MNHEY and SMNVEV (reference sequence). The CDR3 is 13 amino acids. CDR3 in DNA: TGTGCCAGCAGCCGAACACTCGTCGGGGAGCTGTTTTTT. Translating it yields CASSRTLVGELFF.

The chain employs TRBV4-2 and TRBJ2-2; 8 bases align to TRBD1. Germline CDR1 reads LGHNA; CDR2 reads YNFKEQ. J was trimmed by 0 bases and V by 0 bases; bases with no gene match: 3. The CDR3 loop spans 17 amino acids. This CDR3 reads CASSQDKDRANTGELFF. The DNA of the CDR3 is TGTGCCAGCAGCCAAGATAAGGACAGGGCGAACACCGGGGAGCTGTTTTTT.

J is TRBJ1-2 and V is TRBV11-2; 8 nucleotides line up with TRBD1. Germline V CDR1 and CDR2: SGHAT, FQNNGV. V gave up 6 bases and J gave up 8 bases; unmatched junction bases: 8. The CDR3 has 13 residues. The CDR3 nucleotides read TGTGCCAGCAGGTCGACAGGGGTGGACGGCTACACCTTC. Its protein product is CASRSTGVDGYTF.

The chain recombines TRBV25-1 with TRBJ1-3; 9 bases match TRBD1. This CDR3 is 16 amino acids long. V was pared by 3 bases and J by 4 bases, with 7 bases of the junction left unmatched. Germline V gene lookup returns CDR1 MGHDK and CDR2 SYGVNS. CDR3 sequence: CASSDTNRGLGNTIYF. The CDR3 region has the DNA TGTGCCAGCAGTGATACAAACAGGGGGCTAGGAAACACCATATATTTT.

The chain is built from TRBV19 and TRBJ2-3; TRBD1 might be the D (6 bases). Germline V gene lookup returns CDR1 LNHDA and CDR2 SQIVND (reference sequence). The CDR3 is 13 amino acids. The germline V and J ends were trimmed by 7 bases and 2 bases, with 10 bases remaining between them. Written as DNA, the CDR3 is TGTGCCAGTAAGGACAGACCCACAGATACGCAGTATTTT. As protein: CASKDRPTDTQYF.

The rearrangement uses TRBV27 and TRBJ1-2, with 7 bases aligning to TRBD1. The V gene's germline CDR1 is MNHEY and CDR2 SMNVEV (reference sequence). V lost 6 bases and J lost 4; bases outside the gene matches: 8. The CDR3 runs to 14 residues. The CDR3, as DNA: TGTGCCAGCAGCCCGACAGGGTTGGTCTATGGCTACACCTTC. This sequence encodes CASSPTGLVYGYTF.

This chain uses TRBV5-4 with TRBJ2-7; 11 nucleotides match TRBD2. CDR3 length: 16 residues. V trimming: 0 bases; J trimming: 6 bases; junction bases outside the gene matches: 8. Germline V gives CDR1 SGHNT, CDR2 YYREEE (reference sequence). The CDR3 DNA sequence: TGTGCCAGCAGCTTGGATCTACTAGCGGGAGACCCCGAGCAGTACTTC. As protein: CASSLDLLAGDPEQYF. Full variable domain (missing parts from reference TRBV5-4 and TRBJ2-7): ETGVTQSPTHLIKTRGQQVTLRCSSQSGHNTVSWYQQALGQGPQFIFQYYREEENGRGNFPPRFSGLQFPNYSSELNVNALELDDSALYLCASSLDLLAGDPEQYFGPGTRLTVT.

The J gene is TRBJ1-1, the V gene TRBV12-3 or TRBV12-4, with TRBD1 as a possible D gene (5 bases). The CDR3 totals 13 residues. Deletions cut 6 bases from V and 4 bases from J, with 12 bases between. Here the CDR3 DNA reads TGTGCCAGCAGACCCCAGGGCTTCACTGAAGCTTTCTTT. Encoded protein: CASRPQGFTEAFF.

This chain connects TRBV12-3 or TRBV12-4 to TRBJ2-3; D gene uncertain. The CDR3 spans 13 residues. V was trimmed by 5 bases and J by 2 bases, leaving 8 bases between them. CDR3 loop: CASSPQVTDTQYF. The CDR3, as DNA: TGTGCCAGCAGTCCGCAGGTCACAGATACGCAGTATTTT.

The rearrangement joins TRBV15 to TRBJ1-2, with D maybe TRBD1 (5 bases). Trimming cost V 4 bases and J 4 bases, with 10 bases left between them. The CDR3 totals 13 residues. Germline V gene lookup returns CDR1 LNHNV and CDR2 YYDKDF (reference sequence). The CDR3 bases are TGTGCCACCAGCAAGCGAGGGGTCTATGGCTACACCTTC. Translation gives CATSKRGVYGYTF.

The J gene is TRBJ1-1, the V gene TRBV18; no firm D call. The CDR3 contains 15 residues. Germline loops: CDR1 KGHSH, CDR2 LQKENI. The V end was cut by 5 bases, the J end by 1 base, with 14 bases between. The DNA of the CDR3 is TGTGCCAGCTCATGGAGGACGGCAGCGAACACTGAAGCTTTCTTT. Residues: CASSWRTAANTEAFF.

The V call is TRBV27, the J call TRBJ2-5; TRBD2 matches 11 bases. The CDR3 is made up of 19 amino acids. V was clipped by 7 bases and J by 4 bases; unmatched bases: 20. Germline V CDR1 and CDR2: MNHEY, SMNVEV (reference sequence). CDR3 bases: TGTGCCAGCACCCCCTTATCCCATTTTCTAGCGGGGGGTGGAGAGACCCAGTACTTC. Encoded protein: CASTPLSHFLAGGGETQYF.

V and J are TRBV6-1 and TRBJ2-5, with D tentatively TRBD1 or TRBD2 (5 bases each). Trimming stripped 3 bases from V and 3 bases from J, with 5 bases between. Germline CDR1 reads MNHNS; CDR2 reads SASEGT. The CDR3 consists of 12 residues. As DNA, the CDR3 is TGTGCCAGCAGTGAGGGGGAAGAGACCCAGTACTTC. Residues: CASSEGEETQYF.

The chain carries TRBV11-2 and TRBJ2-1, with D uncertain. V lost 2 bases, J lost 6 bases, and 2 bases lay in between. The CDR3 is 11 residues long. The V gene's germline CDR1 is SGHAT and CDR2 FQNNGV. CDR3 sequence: CASSLPNEQFF. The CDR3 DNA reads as TGTGCCAGCAGCTTACCCAATGAGCAGTTCTTC.

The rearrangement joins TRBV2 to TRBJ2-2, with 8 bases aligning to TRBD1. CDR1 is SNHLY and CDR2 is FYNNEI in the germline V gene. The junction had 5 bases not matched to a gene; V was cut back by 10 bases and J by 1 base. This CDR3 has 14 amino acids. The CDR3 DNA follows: TGTGCCACCAAGGACAGGGAGAACACCGGGGAGCTGTTTTTT. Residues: CATKDRENTGELFF.

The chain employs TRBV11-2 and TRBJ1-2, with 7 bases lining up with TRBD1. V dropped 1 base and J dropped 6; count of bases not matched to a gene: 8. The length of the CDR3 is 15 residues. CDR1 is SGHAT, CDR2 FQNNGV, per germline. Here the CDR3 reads CASSLVPTGWDGYTF. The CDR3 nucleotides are TGTGCCAGCAGCTTAGTCCCGACAGGGTGGGATGGCTACACCTTC.

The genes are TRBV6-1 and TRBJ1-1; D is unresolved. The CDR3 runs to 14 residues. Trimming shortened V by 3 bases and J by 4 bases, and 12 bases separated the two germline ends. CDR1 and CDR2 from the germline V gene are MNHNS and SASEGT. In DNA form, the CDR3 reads TGTGCCAGCAGTGAGAAGGGCTCAGGCACTGAAGCTTTCTTT. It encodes CASSEKGSGTEAFF.

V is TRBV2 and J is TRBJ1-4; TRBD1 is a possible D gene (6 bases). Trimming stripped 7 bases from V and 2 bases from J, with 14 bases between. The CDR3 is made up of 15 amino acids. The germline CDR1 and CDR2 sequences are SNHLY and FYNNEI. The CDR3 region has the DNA TGTGCCAGCACCCGGGGGGGCAAGACTAATGAAAAACTGTTTTTT. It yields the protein CASTRGGKTNEKLFF.

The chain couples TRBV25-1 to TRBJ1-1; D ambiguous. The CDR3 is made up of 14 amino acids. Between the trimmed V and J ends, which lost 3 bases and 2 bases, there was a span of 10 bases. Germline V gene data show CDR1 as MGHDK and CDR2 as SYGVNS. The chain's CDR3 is CASSDPGLNTEAFF. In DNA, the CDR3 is TGTGCCAGCAGTGATCCCGGGCTAAACACTGAAGCTTTCTTT.

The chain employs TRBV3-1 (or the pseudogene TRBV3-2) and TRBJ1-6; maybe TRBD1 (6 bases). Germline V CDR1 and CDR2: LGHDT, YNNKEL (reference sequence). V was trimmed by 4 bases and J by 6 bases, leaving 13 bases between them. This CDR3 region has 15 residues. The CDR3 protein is CASSPQGRLNSPLHF. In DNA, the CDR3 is TGTGCCAGCAGCCCCCAGGGGAGGCTTAATTCACCCCTCCACTTT.

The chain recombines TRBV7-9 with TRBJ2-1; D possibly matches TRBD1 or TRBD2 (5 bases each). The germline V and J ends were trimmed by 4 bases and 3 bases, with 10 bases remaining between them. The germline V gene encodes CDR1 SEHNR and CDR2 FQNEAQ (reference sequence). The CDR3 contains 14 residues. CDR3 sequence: CASSSLGVYNEQFF. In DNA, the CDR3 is TGTGCCAGCAGCTCCTTGGGGGTCTACAATGAGCAGTTCTTC. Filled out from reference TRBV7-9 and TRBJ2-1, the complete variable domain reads DTGVSQNPRHKITKRGQNVTFRCDPISEHNRLYWYRQTLGQGPEFLTYFQNEAQLEKSRLLSDRFSAERPKGSFSTLEIQRTEQGDSAMYLCASSSLGVYNEQFFGPGTRLTVL.

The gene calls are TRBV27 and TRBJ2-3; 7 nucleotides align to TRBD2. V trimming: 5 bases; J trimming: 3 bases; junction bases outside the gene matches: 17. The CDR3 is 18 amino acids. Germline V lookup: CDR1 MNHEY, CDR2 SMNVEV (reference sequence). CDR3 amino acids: CASSQQYVLERETDTQYF. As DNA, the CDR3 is TGTGCCAGCAGTCAACAATATGTACTAGAGCGGGAAACAGATACGCAGTATTTT.

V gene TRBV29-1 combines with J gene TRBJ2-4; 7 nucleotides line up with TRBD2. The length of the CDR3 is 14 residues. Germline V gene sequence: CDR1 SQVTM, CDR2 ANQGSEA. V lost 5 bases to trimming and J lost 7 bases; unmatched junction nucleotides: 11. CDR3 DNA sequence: TGCAGCGTTAGCGGGATGCAAGAGGTGAACATTCAGTACTTC. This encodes CSVSGMQEVNIQYF. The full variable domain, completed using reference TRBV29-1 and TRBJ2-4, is SAVISQKPSRDICQRGTSLTIQCQVDSQVTMMFWYRQQPGQSLTLIATANQGSEATYESGFVIDKFPISRPNLTFSTLTVSNMSPEDSSIYLCSVSGMQEVNIQYFGAGTRLSVL.